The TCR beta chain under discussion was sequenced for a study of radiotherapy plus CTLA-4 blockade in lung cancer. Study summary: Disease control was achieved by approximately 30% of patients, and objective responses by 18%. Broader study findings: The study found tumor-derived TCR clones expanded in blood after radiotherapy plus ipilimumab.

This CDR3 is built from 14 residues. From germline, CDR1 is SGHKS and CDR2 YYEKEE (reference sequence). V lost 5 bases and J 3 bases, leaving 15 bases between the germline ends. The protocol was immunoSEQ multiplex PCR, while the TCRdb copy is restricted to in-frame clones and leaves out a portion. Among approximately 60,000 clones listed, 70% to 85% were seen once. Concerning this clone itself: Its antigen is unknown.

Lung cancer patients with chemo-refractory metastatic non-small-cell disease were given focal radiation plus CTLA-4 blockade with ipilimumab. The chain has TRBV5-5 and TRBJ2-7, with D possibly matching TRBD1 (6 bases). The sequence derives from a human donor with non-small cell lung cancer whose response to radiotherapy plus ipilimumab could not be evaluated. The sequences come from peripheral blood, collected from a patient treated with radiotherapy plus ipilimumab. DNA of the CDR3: TGTGCCAGCAGGAATTCCCAGGACAGCTACGAGCAGTACTTC. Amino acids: CASRNSQDSYEQYF.